This entry concerns a single T cell receptor beta chain. Antigen: not known. Germline-derived CDR1 and CDR2 are SEHNR and FQNEAQ (reference sequence). V lost 3 bases and J 4 bases, leaving 12 bases between the germline ends. The CDR3 covers 14 residues. Primed by a sample-barcoded 5' primer and a J-beta primer mix, a second PCR proceeded for about 6 to 12 cycles. Unique molecular identifiers of 12 random nucleotides labeled each cDNA. TCRdb re-derived calls from the 5' RACE reads in MiXCR, one entry per CDR3 protein. The sample includes around 1,000,000 distinct CDR3 sequences, roughly 24% seen only once; the top ten take about 0.8%. The record originates from a study of blood T cells in healthy people across ages. Study-level points and caveats: Without sorted subsets, naive and antigen-experienced compartments could not be conclusively compared.

These data also formed part of another study, on T cells of mothers and their children.

The TCR originated in a girl aged 2 to 10 in good health. V is TRBV7-9 and J is TRBJ1-1, with a weak D call TRBD1 (6 bases). The sample was blood. Here the CDR3 reads CASSFGGQLTEAFF. The CDR3 DNA follows: TGTGCCAGCAGCTTCGGAGGACAGCTCACTGAAGCTTTCTTT.